This T cell receptor (beta chain) is from a study of cytomegalovirus exposure and HLA in healthy donors. General study points: In vitro confirmation showed a few CMV-associated chains to be CMV antigen specific. Common viral pathogens seemed to be connected with several of the most significant clusters, according to a later analysis.

A note on this clone: Its cognate antigen is unknown.

CDR3 length equals 13 residues. V lost 0 bases to trimming and J lost 8 bases, with 11 bases between them. Germline V gene sequence: CDR1 SGDLS, CDR2 YYNGEE. Primers for the PCR totalled 60 Vbeta and 13 Jbeta. Produced via immunoSEQ multiplex PCR; TCRdb's table is partial and in-frame only. This sample has 110,000 to 150,000 clones, with about 82% found just once. This clonotype was obtained from a male donor in good health and CMV-seronegative. The specimen was PBMCs. The V and J genes are TRBV9 and TRBJ1-2, with unresolved D. CDR3 region: CASSVDGSRGYTF. As DNA, the CDR3 is TGTGCCAGCAGCGTAGACGGGAGCAGGGGCTACACCTTC.